This T cell receptor (beta chain) was identified in a study of blood T cell repertoires in COVID-19 (dated by TCRdb to about 2020). In the study overall: The collaborator samples originated in the United States, Italy and Spain and spanned the acute and convalescent phases of COVID-19. Samples were obtained from the ongoing ImmuneRACE study (first 160 participants) and from approximately 1,200 subjects provided by 6 global collaborators. Where HLA class I and class II types were available, the types were taken from metadata supplied by the sample provider, not from assay-based typing. Deeply sampled blood TCRbeta repertoires from subjects exposed to, actively infected with, or recovered from COVID-19 were included in the dataset. A de-identified subject ID, COVID-19 status, age in years and sex were almost always included in the sample metadata. The material from the prospective study consisted of cDNA or gDNA derived from T cells, B-cell-depleted T cells, or PBMCs. The repertoires were released in a freely available public database meant as a resource for research on the immune response to SARS-CoV-2.

The germline V gene (reference sequence) supplies CDR1 LNHDA and CDR2 SQIVND. The CDR3 numbers 15 residues from cysteine through phenylalanine. Here the CDR3 DNA is all that survives: 45 bases in frame from base 1. V loses 5 bases of germline sequence and J loses 7 bases, and the interval between the two ends is 17 bases. The immunoSEQ Assay, a bias-controlled multiplex PCR, was used to amplify TCRbeta CDR3 regions from genomic DNA. Regarding the original processing steps: The number of nucleated cells in each sample was estimated by amplification of reference gene primers within the assay. To quantify the absolute abundance of each unique TCRbeta CDR3 rearrangement, sequence reads were collapsed and filtered. For each sample, productive Simpson clonality was calculated by taking the square root of Simpson's diversity index across productive rearrangements. TCRdb limited this immuneACCESS table to in-frame rearrangements with V and J called. A share of clones is missing; checked studies link under half to unresolved V genes, and the rest is unexplained. The V and J calls and clone size come from that table; D and trimming were worked out from the DNA. The sample yields some 150,000 clones; approximately 86% were counted once. The ten biggest clones cover roughly 3.9% of the sample.

As regards this clone: No cognate antigen has been identified for it. Per-base qualities were not stored, and no clone one base away is much larger.

A second Seattle source provided samples from volunteer blood donors who had recovered from COVID-19. Whole blood was collected in K2EDTA tubes by collaborating institutions according to the institutions' own protocols. For TCRbeta analysis, collaborators shipped samples as frozen whole blood, isolated PBMCs, or DNA extracted from either of those sample types. Study-wide findings and limitations: Clinical and demographic metadata were provided uncurated, with the amount varying by source and participant.

The rearranged segments are TRBV19 and TRBJ1-4, with the D gene not confidently named. What was sequenced was peripheral blood. The clonotype was recovered from a woman aged 55-70 years who had recovered from COVID-19. The DNA sequence is as follows: TGTGCCAGTAGTGTAACGTCCGTCACGGTTGAAAAACTGTTTTTT. Translated, this gives CASSVTSVTVEKLFF.